These 24 T cell receptor beta chains share one sample of origin, sequenced in a study of blood T cell repertoires in COVID-19 (dated by TCRdb to between 2020 and 2021). Libraries were prepared through the immunoSEQ multiplex PCR assay. The clones in this table, taken by TCRdb from immuneACCESS, are in-frame only. Not every clone is retained; where verified, under half of the shortfall comes from an unresolved V gene, and the cause of the rest is unknown. The sample has about 260,000 clones on record, approximately 90% of them singletons. Approximately 3% of the sample belongs to the ten largest clones. Material: PBMCs or T cells enriched from blood (not recorded which). Source of these receptors: a man in his forties or fifties who had been exposed to COVID-19.

The chain is built from TRBV28 and TRBJ1-2, with TRBD1 matching 9 bases. Trimming removed 5 bases from V and 0 bases from J; junction bases left unmatched: 10. This CDR3 has 17 residues. Germline V gene lookup returns CDR1 MDHEN and CDR2 SYDVKM. CDR3: CASSLPGQGLANYGYTF. The CDR3 bases are TGTGCCAGCAGTCTTCCGGGACAGGGCCTAGCTAACTATGGCTACACCTTC.

V gene TRBV19 combines with J gene TRBJ1-4; maybe TRBD1 (5 bases). Trimming took off 9 bases at V and 6 bases at J, with 14 bases between the two ends. The CDR3 is 13 residues long. Germline CDR1 LNHDA, CDR2 SQIVND (reference sequence). The CDR3 spells CASSRRGDEKLFF. As DNA, the CDR3 is TGTGCCAGCTCTCGGAGGGGCGATGAAAAACTGTTTTTT.

The chain combines TRBV11-2 with TRBJ2-5, with a possible D match to TRBD1 (6 bases). The CDR3 length is 14 residues. Germline-derived CDR1 and CDR2 are SGHAT and FQNNGV. V was trimmed by 1 base and J by 2 bases, leaving 8 bases between them. The CDR3 DNA reads as TGTGCCAGCAGCTTAGGGACAGTTCAAGAGACCCAGTACTTC. The encoded protein is CASSLGTVQETQYF.

In this sample, this clone turned up once. DNA of the CDR3: TGTGCCAGCAGTTTAAAACCGGACTTGGGCACTGAAGCTTTCTTT. Translation gives CASSLKPDLGTEAFF. The chain has TRBV28 and TRBJ1-1; no clear D gene. Between the trimmed V and J ends, which lost 2 bases and 4 bases, there was a span of 14 bases. CDR3 length: 15 residues. The germline V gene has CDR1 MDHEN and CDR2 SYDVKM.

The gene calls are TRBV6-5 and TRBJ2-7, with 8 bases aligning to TRBD2. V gave up 6 bases and J gave up 5 bases; unmatched junction bases: 12. The CDR3 has 15 residues. The V gene's germline CDR1 is MNHEY and CDR2 SVGAGI. CDR3 sequence reads: CASSQTGTSLHEQYF. CDR3 DNA sequence: TGTGCCAGCAGCCAAACCGGGACTAGTCTCCACGAGCAGTACTTC.

The chain recombines TRBV15 with TRBJ1-5; D is ambiguous. The V end lost 0 bases, the J end lost 4 bases, and 10 bases lay between the germline ends. This CDR3 comprises 15 residues. Germline assignment: CDR1 LNHNV and CDR2 YYDKDF (reference sequence). This CDR3 reads CATSRDMAVNQPQHF. The CDR3 region has the DNA TGTGCCACCAGCAGAGACATGGCAGTTAATCAGCCCCAGCATTTT.

The V and J genes are TRBV6-5 and TRBJ1-3; TRBD1 matches at 9 bases. The junction had 4 bases not matched to a gene; V was cut back by 2 bases and J by 2 bases. The germline V gene has CDR1 MNHEY and CDR2 SVGAGI. The CDR3 totals 16 residues. The CDR3 here is CASSYGTGNTGNTIYF. CDR3 nucleotides: TGTGCCAGCAGTTACGGGACAGGGAATACTGGAAACACCATATATTTT.

The J gene is TRBJ1-2, the V gene TRBV28; perhaps TRBD1 as D (6 bases). The CDR3 has 16 residues. Per the germline V gene, CDR1 is MDHEN and CDR2 is SYDVKM. The germline V and J ends were trimmed by 7 bases and 4 bases, with 22 bases remaining between them. CDR3 region: CASTDRTALLGYGYTF. CDR3 nucleotides: TGTGCCAGCACCGACAGGACAGCCCTCCTTGGCTATGGCTACACCTTC.

The rearrangement uses TRBV6-1 and TRBJ1-3, with D unresolved. CDR1 and CDR2 (germline): MNHNS, SASEGT. V was pared by 2 bases and J by 0 bases, with 14 bases between. The CDR3 runs 17 residues. The CDR3 protein is CASSERRHRNSGNTIYF. CDR3 coding DNA: TGTGCCAGCAGTGAACGAAGACATAGGAACTCTGGAAACACCATATATTTT.

This chain connects TRBV28 to TRBJ2-3, with 9 bases matching TRBD1. CDR3 length equals 15 residues. The V gene end was trimmed by 3 bases and the J gene end by 5 bases; junction bases not matched to a gene: 6. Per germline, CDR1 MDHEN and CDR2 SYDVKM. DNA for the CDR3: TGTGCCAGCAGTTTGGGACAGGGCTTCGGAGATACGCAGTATTTT. Translating it yields CASSLGQGFGDTQYF.

This chain joins TRBV2 and TRBJ2-1; possibly TRBD2 for D (5 bases). Germline V gene data show CDR1 as SNHLY and CDR2 as FYNNEI. The CDR3 loop spans 14 amino acids. V was clipped by 6 bases and J by 4 bases, with 13 bases between them. As DNA, the CDR3 is TGTGCCAGCAGCGGGGTCATAAAGTACAATGAGCAGTTCTTC. Translated, it gives CASSGVIKYNEQFF.

The J gene is TRBJ2-3, the V gene TRBV12-5; weak D call: TRBD1 (6 bases). CDR1 is LGHNT and CDR2 is FRNRAP in the germline V gene. This CDR3 has 16 amino acids. V lost 7 bases and J 0 bases, leaving 17 bases between the germline ends. The DNA for the CDR3 is TGTGCTAGTGCCTTCAAGACAGGAACTAGCACAGATACGCAGTATTTT. Amino acids: CASAFKTGTSTDTQYF.

V usage is TRBV11-2 and J usage is TRBJ2-7; D gene ambiguous. V lost 5 bases and J lost 0, with 5 bases in between. This CDR3 is built from 12 residues. Germline CDR1 SGHAT, CDR2 FQNNGV. The CDR3 DNA reads as TGTGCCAGCAGCACCAGCTCCTACGAGCAGTACTTC. It codes for CASSTSSYEQYF.

The chain couples TRBV29-1 to TRBJ1-2, with 9 nucleotides matching TRBD1. This CDR3 contains 14 residues. Germline loops: CDR1 SQVTM, CDR2 ANQGSEA. The V segment lost 3 bases and the J segment 10 bases; nucleotides outside the gene matches: 12. The CDR3 sequence is CSVEPILGTGNYTF. The DNA for the CDR3 is TGCAGCGTTGAGCCTATTCTGGGGACAGGGAACTACACCTTC.

This chain uses TRBV24-1 with TRBJ1-2, with D possibly being TRBD1 (5 bases). Deletions cut 0 bases from V and 8 bases from J, with 12 bases between. The germline V gene has CDR1 KGHDR and CDR2 SFDVKD. The CDR3 length is 14 residues. CDR3 nucleotide sequence: TGTGCCACCAGTGATTTGACCAGGGCGATCGGCTACACCTTC. Its translation is CATSDLTRAIGYTF.

The V and J genes are TRBV11-3 and TRBJ1-5, with D possibly TRBD1 on 5 matching bases. The germline V gene has CDR1 SGHNT and CDR2 YENEEA. The CDR3 contains 18 residues. V was cut by 0 bases and J by 0 bases, with 15 bases left in between. The CDR3, as DNA: TGTGCCAGCAGCTTAGATCCCCTCGATAGGGGTAGCAATCAGCCCCAGCATTTT. Amino acids: CASSLDPLDRGSNQPQHF.

The chain carries TRBV30 and TRBJ2-1; 15 bases align to TRBD2. V shed 4 bases and J 1 base; nucleotides not matched to a gene: 11. Germline CDR1 GTSNPN, CDR2 SVGIG (reference sequence). The CDR3 covers 19 residues. CDR3 in amino acids: CAWMEDYGLAGGSYNEQFF. The CDR3, as DNA: TGTGCCTGGATGGAGGACTATGGACTAGCGGGAGGGTCCTACAATGAGCAGTTCTTC.

The chain employs TRBV28 and TRBJ1-2; no clear D. Germline lookup yields CDR1 MDHEN and CDR2 SYDVKM. The CDR3 has 16 residues. Trimming removed 5 bases from V and 0 bases from J, with 16 bases in between. The CDR3 reads CASSTGGGWANYGYTF. Written as DNA, the CDR3 is TGTGCCAGCAGTACCGGAGGAGGGTGGGCTAACTATGGCTACACCTTC.

Details on this clone: An end of the junction differs from the germline gene, which may be a read error. The chain carries TRBV2 and TRBJ1-6; 8 bases align to TRBD1. The V gene's germline CDR1 is SNHLY and CDR2 FYNNEI. This CDR3 has 14 residues. DNA of the CDR3: TGTGCCAGCAGGGAAGACAGGGGAAAATCACCCCTCCACTTT. Its protein is CASREDRGKSPLHF. The variable domain in full, with the rest retrieved from reference TRBV2 and TRBJ1-6, is EPEVTQTPSHQVTQMGQEVILRCVPISNHLYFYWYRQILGQKVEFLVSFYNNEISEKSEIFDDQFSVERPDGSNFTLKIRSTKLEDSAMYFCASREDRGKSPLHFGNGTRLTVT.

This chain links TRBV19 with TRBJ1-3; possible D gene TRBD1, 6 bases. This CDR3 region has 16 residues. Germline V gene lookup returns CDR1 LNHDA and CDR2 SQIVND (reference sequence). Trimming pared 4 bases from V and 1 base from J, leaving 14 bases between. CDR3 protein: CASSTYTGISGNTIYF. The DNA of the CDR3 is TGTGCCAGTAGTACCTATACAGGGATTTCTGGAAACACCATATATTTT.

This chain uses TRBV19 with TRBJ2-2, with D uncertain. Trimming took 0 bases from V and 3 from J, leaving 8 bases between them. Per the germline V gene, CDR1 is LNHDA and CDR2 is SQIVND (reference sequence). The CDR3 length is 15 residues. The CDR3 sequence is CASSIDRTDTGELFF. The DNA for the CDR3 is TGTGCCAGTAGTATAGATCGAACAGACACCGGGGAGCTGTTTTTT.

This clone was picked up a small number of times. CDR3 DNA sequence: TGTGCCAGCAGTGGCGGCCGGGATCAGCCCCAGCATTTT. Translation: CASSGGRDQPQHF. This chain connects TRBV2 to TRBJ1-5; D is undetermined. Germline V gene lookup returns CDR1 SNHLY and CDR2 FYNNEI. The CDR3 totals 13 residues. With 4 bases removed from V and 5 bases from J, the gap between germline ends came to 9 bases.

The rearrangement links TRBV7-9 to TRBJ1-4; a possible D gene is TRBD1 (6 bases). With 1 base removed from V and 15 bases from J, the gap between germline ends came to 12 bases. CDR3 size: 12 residues. Per germline, CDR1 SEHNR and CDR2 FQNEAQ (reference sequence). The CDR3 DNA reads TGTGCCAGCAGCTTAGGGTTAGGACAGATGTTTTTT. This sequence encodes CASSLGLGQMFF. Full variable domain (rest looked up from reference TRBV7-9 and TRBJ1-4): DTGVSQNPRHKITKRGQNVTFRCDPISEHNRLYWYRQTLGQGPEFLTYFQNEAQLEKSRLLSDRFSAERPKGSFSTLEIQRTEQGDSAMYLCASSLGLGQMFFGSGTQLSVL.

This clone was recorded only once. The chain has TRBV12-3 or TRBV12-4 and TRBJ1-4, with no clear D. The CDR3 length is 13 residues. The V end was cut by 2 bases, the J end by 7 bases, with 8 bases between. The chain's CDR3 is CASSLISGEKLFF. CDR3 DNA: TGTGCCAGCAGTTTAATTTCGGGTGAAAAACTGTTTTTT.